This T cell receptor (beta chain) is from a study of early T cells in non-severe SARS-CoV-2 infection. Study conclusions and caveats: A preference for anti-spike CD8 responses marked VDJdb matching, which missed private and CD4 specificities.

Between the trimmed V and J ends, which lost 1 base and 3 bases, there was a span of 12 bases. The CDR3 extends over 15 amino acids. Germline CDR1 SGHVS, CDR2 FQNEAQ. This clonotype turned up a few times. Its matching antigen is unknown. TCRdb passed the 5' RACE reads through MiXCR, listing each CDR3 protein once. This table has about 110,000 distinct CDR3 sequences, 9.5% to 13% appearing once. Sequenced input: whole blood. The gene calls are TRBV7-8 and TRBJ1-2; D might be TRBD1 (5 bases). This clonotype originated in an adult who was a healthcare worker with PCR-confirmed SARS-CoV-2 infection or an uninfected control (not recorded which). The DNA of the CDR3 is TGTGCCAGCAGCTTAGAGAGAGGGGCGTACTATGGCTACACCTTC. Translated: CASSLERGAYYGYTF.